This T cell receptor (beta chain) was recovered during a study of PD-1 blockade in classical Hodgkin lymphoma. Time point specified: cycle 4 day 1 (C4D1), after 6 weeks of nivolumab. All trial patients relapsed after autologous stem cell transplantation. This clone was seen a single time. The CDR3 is 16 residues long. The V and J ends lost 4 bases and 4 bases, in that order; junction bases with no gene match: 10. The germline V gene encodes CDR1 SGHNT and CDR2 YYREEE (reference sequence). Some clones are missing from TCRdb's copy, which holds only in-frame ones; the method was immunoSEQ multiplex PCR. The table includes about 90,000 clones, 65% to 85% detected once.

This TCR was recovered from a human donor with classical Hodgkin lymphoma. The chain carries TRBV5-4 and TRBJ2-5; 10 bases match TRBD2. The sequencing used peripheral blood mononuclear cells (PBMCs), collected before the fourth cycle of nivolumab. The CDR3 bases are TGTGCCAGCAGCCCCCCTCTAGCGGGAGTAAGAGAGACCCAGTACTTC. This encodes CASSPPLAGVRETQYF.